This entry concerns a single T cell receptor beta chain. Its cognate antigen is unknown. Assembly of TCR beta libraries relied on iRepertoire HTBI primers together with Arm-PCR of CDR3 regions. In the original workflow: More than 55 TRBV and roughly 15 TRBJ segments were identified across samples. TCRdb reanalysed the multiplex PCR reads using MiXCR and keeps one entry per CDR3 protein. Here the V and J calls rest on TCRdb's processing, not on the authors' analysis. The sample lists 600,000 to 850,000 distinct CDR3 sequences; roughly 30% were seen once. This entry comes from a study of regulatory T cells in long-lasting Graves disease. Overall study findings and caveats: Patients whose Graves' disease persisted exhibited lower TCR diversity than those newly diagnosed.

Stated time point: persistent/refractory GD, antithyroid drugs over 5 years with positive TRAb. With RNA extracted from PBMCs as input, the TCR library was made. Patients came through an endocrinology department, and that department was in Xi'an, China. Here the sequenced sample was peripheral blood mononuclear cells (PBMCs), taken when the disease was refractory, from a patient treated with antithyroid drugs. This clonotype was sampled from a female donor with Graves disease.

For the CDR3, the DNA is TGTGCCAGCAGTTGGTTGTTCCGGCGGACCGGGGAGCTGTTTTTT. Translating it yields CASSWLFRRTGELFF. This chain joins TRBV5-5 and TRBJ2-2, with D hard to call. V was cut by 5 bases and J by 5 bases, with 16 bases left in between. Germline V gene data show CDR1 as SGHKS and CDR2 as YYEKEE (reference sequence). The CDR3 runs 15 residues.